Following are 13 T cell receptor beta chains from one sample sequenced in a study of blood T cell repertoires in COVID-19. Profiled with immunoSEQ multiplex PCR; TCRdb holds only in-frame clones, not every one. The sample contains over 300,000 clones, 90% of which appear only once. The sample comprised peripheral blood. These receptors all stem from a man younger than 35 with active or convalescent COVID-19.

The chain combines TRBV24-1 with TRBJ2-2; D is unresolved. CDR3 length: 13 amino acids. Deletions cut 8 bases from V and 0 bases from J, with 6 bases between. Per the germline V gene, CDR1 is KGHDR and CDR2 is SFDVKD. CDR3 sequence: CATNRANTGELFF. As DNA, the CDR3 is TGTGCCACCAACAGAGCGAACACCGGGGAGCTGTTTTTT.

The sample holds a few counts of this clone. This rearrangement joins TRBV5-4 to TRBJ2-3; maybe TRBD1 (5 bases). Trimming removed 1 base at V and 4 bases at J, with 13 bases between. The CDR3 is 15 residues long. Per the germline V gene, CDR1 is SGHNT and CDR2 is YYREEE (reference sequence). CDR3 DNA sequence: TGTGCCAGCAGCTTGTGGCAGGGCTGGGCAGATACGCAGTATTTT. Residues: CASSLWQGWADTQYF. Drawing the rest from reference TRBV5-4 and TRBJ2-3, the complete variable domain is ETGVTQSPTHLIKTRGQQVTLRCSSQSGHNTVSWYQQALGQGPQFIFQYYREEENGRGNFPPRFSGLQFPNYSSELNVNALELDDSALYLCASSLWQGWADTQYFGPGTRLTVL.

The genes are TRBV7-9 and TRBJ2-1, with a possible D match to TRBD2 (5 bases). Germline V CDR1 and CDR2: SEHNR, FQNEAQ (reference sequence). This CDR3 region has 14 residues. V was clipped by 5 bases and J by 0 bases, with 8 bases between them. The CDR3 sequence is CASSLTSSYNEQFF. Written as DNA, the CDR3 is TGTGCCAGCAGCCTAACTAGCTCCTACAATGAGCAGTTCTTC. Full variable domain (outside the CDR3, taken from reference TRBV7-9 and TRBJ2-1): DTGVSQNPRHKITKRGQNVTFRCDPISEHNRLYWYRQTLGQGPEFLTYFQNEAQLEKSRLLSDRFSAERPKGSFSTLEIQRTEQGDSAMYLCASSLTSSYNEQFFGPGTRLTVL.

The V and J genes are TRBV5-6 and TRBJ1-1; 9 nucleotides agree with TRBD1. Germline V gene lookup returns CDR1 SGHDT and CDR2 YYEEEE. V lost 4 bases, J lost 11 bases, and 9 bases stayed unmatched. The CDR3 is 13 residues long. The CDR3 sequence: CASSMDRGRPAFF. CDR3 nucleotides: TGTGCCAGCAGCATGGACAGGGGAAGACCGGCTTTCTTT.

CDR3 residues: CASSQRQLPIYEQYF. As DNA, the CDR3 is TGTGCCAGCAGCCAAAGACAGCTACCCATCTACGAGCAGTACTTC. J is TRBJ2-7 and V is TRBV11-1, with D possibly being TRBD1 (5 bases). The CDR3 extends over 15 amino acids. Between the trimmed V and J ends, which lost 5 bases and 3 bases, there was a span of 17 bases. Germline V gene lookup returns CDR1 SGHAT and CDR2 FQDESV (reference sequence).

This clone appeared a single time. The chain couples TRBV6-5 to TRBJ1-2; a possible D gene is TRBD1 (5 bases). V dropped 8 bases and J dropped 2 bases, with 9 bases sitting between them. In germline, CDR1 is MNHEY, CDR2 SVGAGI. The CDR3 runs 12 residues. Here the CDR3 DNA reads TGTGCCAGCGCGGGACCGAACTATGGCTACACCTTC. Protein product: CASAGPNYGYTF.

As for this clone: Other nucleotide sequences from this sample produce the same CDR3. The V gene is TRBV14, the J gene TRBJ2-7, with no clear D. V was cut by 3 bases and J by 4 bases, with 4 bases left in between. From germline, CDR1 is SGHDN and CDR2 FVKESK. This CDR3 contains 11 residues. The CDR3 spells CASSHSYEQYF. CDR3 sequence (DNA): TGTGCCAGCAGCCATAGTTACGAGCAGTACTTC.

The rearrangement joins TRBV19 to TRBJ1-6, with a weak D call TRBD1 (6 bases). CDR3 size: 14 residues. The V gene lost 3 bases and the J gene lost 10 bases, with 13 bases spanning the gap. CDR1 LNHDA and CDR2 SQIVND come from the germline V gene (reference sequence). This CDR3 is CASSINRAGSPLHF. The CDR3 region has the DNA TGTGCCAGTAGTATCAACAGGGCTGGATCACCCCTCCACTTT.

The rearrangement joins TRBV28 to TRBJ2-7, with 7 nucleotides matching TRBD1. Trimming at V came to 5 bases and at J to 7 bases, leaving 20 bases not matched to a gene. The CDR3 covers 17 residues. CDR1 is MDHEN and CDR2 is SYDVKM in the germline V gene. The CDR3 spells CASSIKAAGGRLREQYF. CDR3 in DNA: TGTGCCAGCAGTATAAAAGCGGCAGGGGGACGCCTACGGGAGCAGTACTTC. The variable domain in full, completed from reference TRBV28 and TRBJ2-7, reads DVKVTQSSRYLVKRTGEKVFLECVQDMDHENMFWYRQDPGLGLRLIYFSYDVKMKEKGDIPEGYSVSREKKERFSLILESASTNQTSMYLCASSIKAAGGRLREQYFGPGTRLTVT.

The chain couples TRBV10-3 to TRBJ1-1; maybe TRBD1 (5 bases). V shed 6 bases and J shed 5 bases, with 19 bases lying between them. The CDR3 runs to 15 residues. CDR1 and CDR2 (germline): ENHRY, SYGVKD. The CDR3 DNA is TGTGCCATCAGGTTTTCGGGGGGAGAGGGAACTGAAGCTTTCTTT. It translates to CAIRFSGGEGTEAFF.

The genes are TRBV13 and TRBJ2-1, with D unclear. CDR3 length: 14 residues. The V end was cut by 5 bases, the J end by 3 bases, with 11 bases between. CDR1 PRHDT and CDR2 FYEKMQ come from the germline V gene (reference sequence). CDR3 bases: TGTGCCAGCAGCACAGATCTCAGCTACAATGAGCAGTTCTTC. Its translation is CASSTDLSYNEQFF. Supplemented by reference TRBV13 and TRBJ2-1, the full variable domain reads AAGVIQSPRHLIKEKRETATLKCYPIPRHDTVYWYQQGPGQDPQFLISFYEKMQSDKGSIPDRFSAQQFSDYHSELNMSSLELGDSALYFCASSTDLSYNEQFFGPGTRLTVL.

The chain is built from TRBV19 and TRBJ2-7, with 9 nucleotides matching TRBD2. The CDR3 contains 15 residues. Trimming removed 5 bases from V and 5 bases from J; junction bases left unmatched: 10. Per germline, CDR1 LNHDA and CDR2 SQIVND (reference sequence). As DNA, the CDR3 is TGTGCCAGTAGTGTATTAGCGGGAGTAGGCGACGAGCAGTACTTC. Its protein product is CASSVLAGVGDEQYF.

This chain uses TRBV7-6 with TRBJ2-3; D not resolved. The length of the CDR3 is 14 residues. The V end was cut by 5 bases, the J end by 6 bases, with 15 bases between. Looked up from germline, CDR1 is SGHVS and CDR2 is FNYEAQ. In DNA form, the CDR3 reads TGTGCCAGCAGCCTAATCGAGACCGGGGATACGCAGTATTTT. Translated, it gives CASSLIETGDTQYF.